The present T cell receptor beta chain was sequenced within a study of cytomegalovirus exposure and HLA in healthy donors. Study-level background: The early release's HLA-typed donors yielded 80 million to 95 million unique TCRs. Whole-study findings and limits: Cytomegalovirus association was assigned to approximately 160 TCR beta chains.

In germline, CDR1 is SGHKS, CDR2 YYEKEE (reference sequence). The junction had 11 bases not matched to a gene; V was cut back by 5 bases and J by 5 bases. CDR3 length: 15 amino acids. About this clone itself: Its cognate antigen is unknown.

PCR used 60 Vbeta primers and 13 Jbeta primers. Some clones are missing from TCRdb's copy, which holds only in-frame ones; the method was immunoSEQ multiplex PCR. The sample yields approximately 190,000 clones, over 65% seen once. The source of this sequence is a boy aged 2 to 10 in good health and CMV-seronegative. This chain uses TRBV5-5 with TRBJ1-1; 8 positions match TRBD1. Material: PBMCs. CDR3 nucleotide sequence: TGTGCCAGCAGGCGACAGACACAGGGGGGGACTGAAGCTTTCTTT. This codes for CASRRQTQGGTEAFF.